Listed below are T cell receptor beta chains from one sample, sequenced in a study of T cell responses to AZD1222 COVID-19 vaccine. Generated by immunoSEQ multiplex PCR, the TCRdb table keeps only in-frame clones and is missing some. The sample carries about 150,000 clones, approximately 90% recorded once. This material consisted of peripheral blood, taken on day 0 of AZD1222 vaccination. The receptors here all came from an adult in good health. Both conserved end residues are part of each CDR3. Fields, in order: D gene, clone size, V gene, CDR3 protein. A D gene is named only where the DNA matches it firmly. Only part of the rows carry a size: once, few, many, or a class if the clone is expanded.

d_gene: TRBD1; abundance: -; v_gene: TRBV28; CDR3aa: CASSRPLQDRRSYEQYF
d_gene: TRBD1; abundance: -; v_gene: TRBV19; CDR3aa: CASLQGAKNIQYF
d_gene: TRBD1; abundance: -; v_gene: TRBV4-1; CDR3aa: CASSPRGDYGYTF
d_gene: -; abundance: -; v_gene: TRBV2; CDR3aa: CASSDSRLYGYTF
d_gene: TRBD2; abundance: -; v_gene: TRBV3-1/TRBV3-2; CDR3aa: CASSQEHLPSPSGRAYEQYF
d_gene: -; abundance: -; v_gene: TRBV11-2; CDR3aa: CASSFGPGQFYEQYF
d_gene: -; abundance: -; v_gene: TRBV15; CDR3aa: CATSRDLLNTEAFF
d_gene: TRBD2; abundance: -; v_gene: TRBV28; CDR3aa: CASRTSGSFKGYEQFF
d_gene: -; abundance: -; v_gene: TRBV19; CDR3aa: CASSIEHIYGYTF
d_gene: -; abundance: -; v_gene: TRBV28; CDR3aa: CASSSSRGDEQYF
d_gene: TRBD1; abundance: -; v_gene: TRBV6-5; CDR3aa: CASSLLRDSSYEQYF
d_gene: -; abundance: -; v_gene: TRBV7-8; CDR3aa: CASSSELQETQYF
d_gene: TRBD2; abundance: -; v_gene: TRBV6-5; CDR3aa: CASSWGGTSGYEQYF
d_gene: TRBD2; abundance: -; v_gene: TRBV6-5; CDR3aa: CATQRESYEQYF
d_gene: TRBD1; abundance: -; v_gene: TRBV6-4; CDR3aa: CASSSGQGNEQYF
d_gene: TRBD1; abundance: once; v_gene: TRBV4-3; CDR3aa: CASSQDLGQGDGYTF
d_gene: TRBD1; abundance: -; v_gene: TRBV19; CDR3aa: CASSIPPRTGSKKTNEKLFF
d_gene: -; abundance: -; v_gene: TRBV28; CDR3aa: CASRSGNSNEKLFF
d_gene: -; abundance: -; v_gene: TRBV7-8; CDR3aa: CASSLGLQGSSGNTIYF
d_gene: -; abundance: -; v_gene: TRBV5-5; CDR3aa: CASSPAGNSNQPQHF
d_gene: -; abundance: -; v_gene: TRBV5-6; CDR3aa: CASSLGTGSGNTIYF
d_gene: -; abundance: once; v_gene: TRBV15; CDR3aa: CATSPRGDTEAFF
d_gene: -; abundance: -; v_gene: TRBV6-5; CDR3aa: CASSSTGIGNTEAFF
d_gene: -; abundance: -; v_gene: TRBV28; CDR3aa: CASSFYSTEAFF
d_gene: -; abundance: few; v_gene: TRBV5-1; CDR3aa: CASSLGGNTEAFF
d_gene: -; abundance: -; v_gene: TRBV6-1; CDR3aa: CASTSTGGPNYGYTF
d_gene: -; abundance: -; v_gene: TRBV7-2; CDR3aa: CASSLYSGSSYNEQFF
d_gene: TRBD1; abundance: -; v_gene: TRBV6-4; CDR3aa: CASSAGTEPGDGYTF
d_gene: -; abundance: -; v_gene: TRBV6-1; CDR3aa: CASSETRVGPQHF
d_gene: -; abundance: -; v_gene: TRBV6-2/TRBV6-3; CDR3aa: CASSFLEGSYNEQFF
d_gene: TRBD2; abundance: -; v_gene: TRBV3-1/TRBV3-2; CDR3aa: CASSQETSGGSRADTQYF
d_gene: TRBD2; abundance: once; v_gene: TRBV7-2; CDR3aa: CASAQLAGNYEQYF
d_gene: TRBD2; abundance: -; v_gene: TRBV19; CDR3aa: CASSRSGSGESEQFF
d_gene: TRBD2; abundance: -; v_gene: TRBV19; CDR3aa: CASSIVWREYGELFF
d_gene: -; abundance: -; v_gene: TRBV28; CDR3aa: CASSLIIRQTNEKLFF
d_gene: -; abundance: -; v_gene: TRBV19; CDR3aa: CASSRQNNEQFF
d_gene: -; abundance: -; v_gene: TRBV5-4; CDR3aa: CASSRGVWRSENTEAFF
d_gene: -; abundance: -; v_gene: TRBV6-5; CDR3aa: CASSYSIGGTQSPQHF
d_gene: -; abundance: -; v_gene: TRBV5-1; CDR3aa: CASRDSGDTIYF
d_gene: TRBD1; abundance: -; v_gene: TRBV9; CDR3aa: CASSVGTDLGNEQFF